Following are 5 T cell receptor beta chains from one sample sequenced in a study of T cell changes during pregnancy in multiple sclerosis. Clones were read by immunoSEQ multiplex PCR, and TCRdb kept only the in-frame ones, dropping some. The sample contains some 57,000 clones, 91% of which appear only once. The sample here was CD4+ T cells from peripheral blood mononuclear cells, taken in the first trimester of pregnancy. These receptors were collected from a female donor with multiple sclerosis, enrolled in a pregnancy study.

J is TRBJ1-4 and V is TRBV6-1; a possible D gene is TRBD1 (5 bases). Trimming pared 6 bases from V and 8 bases from J, leaving 10 bases between. This CDR3 is 12 amino acids long. Germline V gives CDR1 MNHNS, CDR2 SASEGT. The CDR3 protein is CASRGGREKLFF. The CDR3 coding sequence is TGTGCCAGCAGGGGGGGGAGGGAAAAACTGTTTTTT.

The chain combines TRBV9 with TRBJ1-5; D gene unclear. Germline CDR1 is SGDLS and CDR2 is YYNGEE. This CDR3 is built from 15 residues. Trimming took 3 bases from V and 0 from J, leaving 10 bases between them. This CDR3 reads CASSGGLNSNQPQHF. The CDR3 DNA is TGTGCCAGCAGCGGAGGACTGAATAGCAATCAGCCCCAGCATTTT.

J is TRBJ1-6 and V is TRBV10-3; the match to TRBD1 covers 9 bases. The V and J ends lost 0 bases and 6 bases, in that order; junction bases with no gene match: 3. Germline V gives CDR1 ENHRY, CDR2 SYGVKD. This CDR3 region has 16 residues. The CDR3: CAISESETGGNSPLHF. The DNA for the CDR3 is TGTGCCATCAGTGAGTCTGAGACAGGGGGTAATTCACCCCTCCACTTT.

The V and J genes are TRBV4-3 and TRBJ1-3; unclear D gene. Germline CDR1 LGHNA, CDR2 YSLEER. The V and J ends lost 0 bases and 0 bases respectively, with 6 bases between them. This CDR3 is 15 amino acids long. DNA for the CDR3: TGCGCCAGCAGCCAAGATCGGGTCTCTGGAAACACCATATATTTT. Translated, it gives CASSQDRVSGNTIYF.

V gene TRBV7-2 combines with J gene TRBJ2-7, with D possibly matching TRBD1 (5 bases). Germline V gives CDR1 SGHTA, CDR2 FQGNSA. Deletions cut 2 bases from V and 4 bases from J, with 9 bases between. The CDR3 spans 13 residues. CDR3 amino acids: CASSLNPGYEQYF. The CDR3 bases are TGTGCCAGCAGCTTAAATCCAGGGTACGAGCAGTACTTC.